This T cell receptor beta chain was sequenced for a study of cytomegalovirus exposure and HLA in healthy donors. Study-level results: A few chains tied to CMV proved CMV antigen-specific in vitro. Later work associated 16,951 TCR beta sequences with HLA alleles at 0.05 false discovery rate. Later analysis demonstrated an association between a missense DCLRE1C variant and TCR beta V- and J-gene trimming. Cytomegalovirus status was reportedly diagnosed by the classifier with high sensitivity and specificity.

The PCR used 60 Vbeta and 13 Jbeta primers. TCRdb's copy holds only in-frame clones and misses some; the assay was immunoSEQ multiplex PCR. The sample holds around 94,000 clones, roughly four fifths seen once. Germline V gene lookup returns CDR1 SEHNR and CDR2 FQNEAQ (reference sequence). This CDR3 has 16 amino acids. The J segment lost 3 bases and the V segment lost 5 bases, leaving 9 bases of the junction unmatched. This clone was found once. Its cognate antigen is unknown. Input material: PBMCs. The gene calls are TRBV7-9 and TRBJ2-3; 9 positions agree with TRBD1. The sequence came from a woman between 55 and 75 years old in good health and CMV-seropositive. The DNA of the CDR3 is TGTGCCAGCAGCCTCCCCCGACAGGGGGGAACAGATACGCAGTATTTT. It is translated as CASSLPRQGGTDTQYF.